The sequence of this T cell receptor beta chain was determined in a study of Ad26.COV2.S vaccination and SARS-CoV-2 variants. Study information: Vaccine-arm donor from the placebo-controlled COV1001 Ad26.COV2.S trial.

Profiled with immunoSEQ multiplex PCR; TCRdb holds only in-frame clones, not every one. The sample includes about 440,000 clones, 90% of them seen just once. Germline CDR1 and CDR2: MGHDK and SYGVNS. The CDR3 totals 13 residues. V shed 5 bases and J shed 6 bases, with 14 bases lying between them. General study findings and limits: Analyses that measured TCR breadth and depth may have underestimated total T cell responses.

Sample treatment: about 20 received Ad26.COV2.S at low or high dose, single or two shots; 5 received placebo; per-sample allocation not given. Collection of samples fell on day 63 after the first vaccine or placebo injection. A Boston adult aged 18-55 years was the donor. This clone was seen a single time. The antigen remains unidentified. Specimen: peripheral blood, collected in a trial of Ad26.COV2.S vaccine versus placebo. The sequence derives from a person aged 18-65 years who received the Ad26.COV2.S COVID-19 vaccine or a placebo. This chain connects TRBV25-1 to TRBJ2-7; D remains unclear. CDR3 protein: CASSPSGRPEQYF. As DNA, the CDR3 is TGTGCCAGCAGTCCCTCTGGCAGGCCCGAGCAGTACTTC.